The 6 T cell receptor beta chains given below trace back to one sample, sequenced in a study of CXCR3-negative and CXCR3-positive naive CD8 T cells. The TRB libraries of cDNA were built by UMI-labeled 5' RACE. From the 5' RACE reads, TCRdb lists one entry per CDR3 protein and no DNA. Its clone listing holds 70,000 to 100,000 distinct CDR3 sequences. Sequencing was carried out using naive CXCR3- CD8+ T cells from blood. Subset meaning: CD45RO-CCR7+CD27+CD95- naive CD8+ T cells lacking CXCR3 (TNR3-). All receptors derive from a human donor in good health. Some clones in this sample may be carry-over from other donors' samples.

J is TRBJ2-7 and V is TRBV2; TCRdb picks TRBD1, but there is no DNA to check that call. The CDR3 is 16 residues long. Germline values: CDR1 SNHLY, CDR2 FYNNEI. The CDR3 here is CARGGSGGDPSYEQYF.

The chain combines TRBV7-8 with TRBJ2-5; TCRdb selects TRBD1, and the lack of DNA leaves this call unchecked. The CDR3 length is 15 residues. Germline V CDR1 and CDR2: SGHVS, FQNEAQ. Here the CDR3 reads CASSLDTAGEETQYF. The variable domain in full, with the rest retrieved from reference TRBV7-8 and TRBJ2-5, is GAGVSQSPRYKVAKRGQDVALRCDPISGHVSLFWYQQALGQGPEFLTYFQNEAQLDKSGLPSDRFFAERPEGSVSTLKIQRTQQEDSAVYLCASSLDTAGEETQYFGPGTRLLVL.

This chain joins TRBV29-1 and TRBJ1-1. The germline gives CDR1 SQVTM, CDR2 ANQGSEA. The CDR3 has 12 amino acids. The CDR3 region is CSVEWQAPEAFF.

CDR3: CSVEDVGWTFF. The gene calls are TRBV29-1 and TRBJ1-1. Germline CDR1 SQVTM, CDR2 ANQGSEA. This CDR3 has 11 residues.

The J gene is TRBJ1-3, the V gene TRBV29-1. The germline gives CDR1 SQVTM, CDR2 ANQGSEA. The CDR3 totals 11 residues. CDR3 sequence: CSVVVGNTIYF.

The genes are TRBV18 and TRBJ2-1; TCRdb proposes TRBD2, but this gene call is untestable without DNA. CDR1 KGHSH and CDR2 LQKENI come from the germline V gene. The CDR3 is 16 residues long. CDR3 residues: CASSPPTSGSSDEQFF.